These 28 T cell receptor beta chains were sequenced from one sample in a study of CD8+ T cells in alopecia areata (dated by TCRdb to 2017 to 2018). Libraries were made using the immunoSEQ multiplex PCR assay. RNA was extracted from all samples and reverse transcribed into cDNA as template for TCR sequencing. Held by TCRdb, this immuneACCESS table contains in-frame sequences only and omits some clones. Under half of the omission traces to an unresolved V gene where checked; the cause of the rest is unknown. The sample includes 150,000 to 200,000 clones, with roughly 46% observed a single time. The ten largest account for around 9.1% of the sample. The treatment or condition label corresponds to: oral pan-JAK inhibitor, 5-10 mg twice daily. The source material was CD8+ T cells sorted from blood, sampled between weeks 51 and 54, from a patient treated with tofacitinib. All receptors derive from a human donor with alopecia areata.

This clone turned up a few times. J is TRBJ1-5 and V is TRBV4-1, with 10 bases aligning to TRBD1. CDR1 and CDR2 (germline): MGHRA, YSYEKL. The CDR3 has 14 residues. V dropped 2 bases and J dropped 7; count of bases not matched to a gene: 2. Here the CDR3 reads CASSQRTGGQPQHF. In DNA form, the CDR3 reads TGCGCCAGCAGCCAACGGACAGGGGGACAGCCCCAGCATTTT.

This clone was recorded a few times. The CDR3 bases are TGTGCCAGCAGTACAGGGGCCTACGAGCAGTACTTC. It translates to CASSTGAYEQYF. V usage is TRBV28 and J usage is TRBJ2-7, with 7 bases fitting TRBD1. There are 12 residues in the CDR3. V lost 5 bases to trimming and J lost 2 bases; unmatched junction nucleotides: 0. Germline CDR1 MDHEN, CDR2 SYDVKM. The variable domain in full, with the rest retrieved from reference TRBV28 and TRBJ2-7, is DVKVTQSSRYLVKRTGEKVFLECVQDMDHENMFWYRQDPGLGLRLIYFSYDVKMKEKGDIPEGYSVSREKKERFSLILESASTNQTSMYLCASSTGAYEQYFGPGTRLTVT.

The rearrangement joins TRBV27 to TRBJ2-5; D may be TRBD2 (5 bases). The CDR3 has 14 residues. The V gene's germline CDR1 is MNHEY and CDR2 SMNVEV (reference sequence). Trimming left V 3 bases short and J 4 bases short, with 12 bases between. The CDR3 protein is CASSLAGELETQYF. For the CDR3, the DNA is TGTGCCAGCAGTTTGGCCGGGGAGCTAGAGACCCAGTACTTC.

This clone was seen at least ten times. The chain's CDR3 is CASSLTSPLHF. The CDR3 DNA reads TGTGCCAGCAGCTTAACTTCACCCCTCCACTTT. V gene TRBV7-3 combines with J gene TRBJ1-6; D not resolved. V lost 0 bases to trimming and J lost 9 bases, with 0 bases between them. The germline V gene has CDR1 SGHTA and CDR2 FQGTGA. This CDR3 is built from 11 residues. Complete variable domain (other parts from reference TRBV7-3 and TRBJ1-6): GAGVSQTPSNKVTEKGKYVELRCDPISGHTALYWYRQSLGQGPEFLIYFQGTGAADDSGLPNDRFFAVRPEGSVSTLKIQRTERGDSAVYLCASSLTSPLHFGNGTRLTVT.

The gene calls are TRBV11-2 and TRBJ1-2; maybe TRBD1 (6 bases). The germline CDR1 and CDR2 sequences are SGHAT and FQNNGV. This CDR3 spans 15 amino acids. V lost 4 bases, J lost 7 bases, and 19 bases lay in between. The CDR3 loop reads CASSSYKQGLGGYTF. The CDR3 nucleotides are TGTGCCAGCAGCTCCTATAAGCAGGGGTTGGGTGGCTACACCTTC.

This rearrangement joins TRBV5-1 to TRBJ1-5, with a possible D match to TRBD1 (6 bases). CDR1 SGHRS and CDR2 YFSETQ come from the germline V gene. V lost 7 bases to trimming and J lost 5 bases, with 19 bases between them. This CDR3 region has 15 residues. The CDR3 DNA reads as TGCGCCAGCGCCCTCCGAGGGGGACGAGATCAGCCCCAGCATTTT. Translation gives CASALRGGRDQPQHF. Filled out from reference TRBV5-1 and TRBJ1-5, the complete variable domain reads KAGVTQTPRYLIKTRGQQVTLSCSPISGHRSVSWYQQTPGQGLQFLFEYFSETQRNKGNFPGRFSGRQFSNSRSEMNVSTLELGDSALYLCASALRGGRDQPQHFGDGTRLSIL.

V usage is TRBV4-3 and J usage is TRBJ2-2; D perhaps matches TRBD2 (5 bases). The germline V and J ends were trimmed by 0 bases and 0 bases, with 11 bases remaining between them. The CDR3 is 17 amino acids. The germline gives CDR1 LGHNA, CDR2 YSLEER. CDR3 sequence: CASSQDEEASNTGELFF. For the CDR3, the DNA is TGCGCCAGCAGCCAAGATGAGGAGGCCTCGAACACCGGGGAGCTGTTTTTT.

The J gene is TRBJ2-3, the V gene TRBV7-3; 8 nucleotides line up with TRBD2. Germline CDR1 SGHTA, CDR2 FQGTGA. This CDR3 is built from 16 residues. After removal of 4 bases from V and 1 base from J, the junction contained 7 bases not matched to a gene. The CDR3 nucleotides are TGTGCCAGCAGCTCGGGACTAGTAAAGGGCACAGATACGCAGTATTTT. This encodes CASSSGLVKGTDTQYF.

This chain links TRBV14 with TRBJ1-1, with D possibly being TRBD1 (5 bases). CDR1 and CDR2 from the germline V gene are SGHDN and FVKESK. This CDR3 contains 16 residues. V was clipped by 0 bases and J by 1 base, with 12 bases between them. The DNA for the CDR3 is TGTGCCAGCAGCCAAGATCCGACAGAGACGAACACTGAAGCTTTCTTT. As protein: CASSQDPTETNTEAFF.

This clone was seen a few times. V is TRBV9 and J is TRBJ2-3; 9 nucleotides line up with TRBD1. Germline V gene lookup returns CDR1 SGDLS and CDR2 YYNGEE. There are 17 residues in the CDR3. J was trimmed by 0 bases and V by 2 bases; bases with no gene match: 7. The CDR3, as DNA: TGTGCCAGCAGCGTGCTTACAGGGGGCCTTAGCACAGATACGCAGTATTTT. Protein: CASSVLTGGLSTDTQYF.

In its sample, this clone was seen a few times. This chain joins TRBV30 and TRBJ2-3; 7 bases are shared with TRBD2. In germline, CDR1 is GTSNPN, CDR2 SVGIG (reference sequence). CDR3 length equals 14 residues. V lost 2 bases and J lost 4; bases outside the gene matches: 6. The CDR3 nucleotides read TGTGCCTGGAGTAAGCGGGGCGGATCAGATACGCAGTATTTT. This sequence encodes CAWSKRGGSDTQYF.

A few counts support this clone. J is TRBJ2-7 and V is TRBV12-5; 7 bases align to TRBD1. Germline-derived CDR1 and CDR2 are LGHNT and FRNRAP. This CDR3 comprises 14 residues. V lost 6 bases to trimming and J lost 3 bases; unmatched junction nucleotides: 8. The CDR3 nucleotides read TGTGCTAGTGGGCCAGCAGGGGGTAGCTACGAGCAGTACTTC. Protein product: CASGPAGGSYEQYF.

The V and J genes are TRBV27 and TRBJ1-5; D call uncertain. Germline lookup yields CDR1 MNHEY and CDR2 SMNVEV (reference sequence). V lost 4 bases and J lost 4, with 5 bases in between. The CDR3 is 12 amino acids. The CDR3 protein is CASSSPNQPQHF. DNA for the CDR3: TGTGCCAGCAGTTCCCCGAATCAGCCCCAGCATTTT.

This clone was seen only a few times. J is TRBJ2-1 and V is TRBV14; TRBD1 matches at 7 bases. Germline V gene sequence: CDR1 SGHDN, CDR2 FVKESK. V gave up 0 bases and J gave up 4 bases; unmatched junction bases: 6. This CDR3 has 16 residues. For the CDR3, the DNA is TGTGCCAGCAGCCAAGATAGAGGGGGCAATTACAATGAGCAGTTCTTC. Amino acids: CASSQDRGGNYNEQFF.

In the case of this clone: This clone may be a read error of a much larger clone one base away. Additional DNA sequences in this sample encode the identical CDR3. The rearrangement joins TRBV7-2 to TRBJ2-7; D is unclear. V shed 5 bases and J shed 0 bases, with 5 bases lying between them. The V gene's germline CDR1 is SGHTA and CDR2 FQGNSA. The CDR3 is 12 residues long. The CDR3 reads CASSPSSYEQYF. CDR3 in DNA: TGTGCCAGCAGCCCGAGCTCCTACGAGCAGTACTTC.

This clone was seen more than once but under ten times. This CDR3 reads CASSLRQGRETQYF. For the CDR3, the DNA is TGTGCCAGCAGCCTAAGGCAGGGGAGAGAGACCCAGTACTTC. V and J are TRBV7-9 and TRBJ2-5, with TRBD1 as a possible D gene (6 bases). The germline gives CDR1 SEHNR, CDR2 FQNEAQ (reference sequence). CDR3 length equals 14 residues. The V and J ends lost 5 bases and 4 bases respectively, with 14 bases between them.

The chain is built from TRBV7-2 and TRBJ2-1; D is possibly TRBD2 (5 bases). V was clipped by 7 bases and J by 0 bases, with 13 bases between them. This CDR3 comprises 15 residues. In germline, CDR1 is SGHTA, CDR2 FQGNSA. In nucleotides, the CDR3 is TGTGCCAGCACCCCAGCGGTTAGCTCCTACAATGAGCAGTTCTTC. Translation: CASTPAVSSYNEQFF.

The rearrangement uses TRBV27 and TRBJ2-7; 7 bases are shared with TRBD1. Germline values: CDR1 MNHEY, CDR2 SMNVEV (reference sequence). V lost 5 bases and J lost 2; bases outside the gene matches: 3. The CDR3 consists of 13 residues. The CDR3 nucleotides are TGTGCCAGCAGTCACAGGGGCCCCTACGAGCAGTACTTC. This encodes CASSHRGPYEQYF.

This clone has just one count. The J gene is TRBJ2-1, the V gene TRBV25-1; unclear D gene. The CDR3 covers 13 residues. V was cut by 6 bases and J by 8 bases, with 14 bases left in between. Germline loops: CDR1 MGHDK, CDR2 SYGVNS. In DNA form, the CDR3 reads TGTGCCAGCAGCCTCGGGTCTGTCGATGAGCAGTTCTTC. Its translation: CASSLGSVDEQFF.

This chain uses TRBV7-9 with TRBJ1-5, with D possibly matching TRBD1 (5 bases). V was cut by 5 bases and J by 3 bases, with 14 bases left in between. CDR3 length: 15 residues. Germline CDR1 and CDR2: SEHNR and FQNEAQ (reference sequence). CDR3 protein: CASSQEPGINQPQHF. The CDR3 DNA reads TGTGCCAGCAGCCAAGAGCCAGGGATCAATCAGCCCCAGCATTTT. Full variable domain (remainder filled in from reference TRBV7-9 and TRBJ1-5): DTGVSQNPRHKITKRGQNVTFRCDPISEHNRLYWYRQTLGQGPEFLTYFQNEAQLEKSRLLSDRFSAERPKGSFSTLEIQRTEQGDSAMYLCASSQEPGINQPQHFGDGTRLSIL.

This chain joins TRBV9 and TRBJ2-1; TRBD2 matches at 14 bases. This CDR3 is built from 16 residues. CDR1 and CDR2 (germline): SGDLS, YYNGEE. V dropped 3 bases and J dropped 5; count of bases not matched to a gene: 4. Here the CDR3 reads CASSARLAGGNNEQFF. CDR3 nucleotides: TGTGCCAGCAGCGCCAGACTAGCGGGGGGGAACAATGAGCAGTTCTTC.

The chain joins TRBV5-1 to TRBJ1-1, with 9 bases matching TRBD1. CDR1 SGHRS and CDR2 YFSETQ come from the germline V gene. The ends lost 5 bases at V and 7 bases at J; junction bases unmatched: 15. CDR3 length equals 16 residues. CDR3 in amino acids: CASSSNTGGFPHEAFF. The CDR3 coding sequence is TGCGCCAGCAGTAGTAACACAGGGGGCTTCCCCCATGAAGCTTTCTTT.

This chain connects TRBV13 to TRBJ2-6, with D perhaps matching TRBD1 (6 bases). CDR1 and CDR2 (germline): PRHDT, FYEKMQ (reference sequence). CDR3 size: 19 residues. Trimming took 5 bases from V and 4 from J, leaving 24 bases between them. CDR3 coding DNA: TGTGCCAGCAGCGGTTTAAGGGAGACAGGATTTCTCGGGGCCAACGTCCTGACTTTC. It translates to CASSGLRETGFLGANVLTF.

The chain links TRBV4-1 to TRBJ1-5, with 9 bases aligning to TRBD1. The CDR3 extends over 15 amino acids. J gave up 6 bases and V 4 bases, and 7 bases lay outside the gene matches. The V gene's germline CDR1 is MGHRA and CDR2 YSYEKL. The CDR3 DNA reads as TGCGCCAGCAGCCCCCGGGACAGGGATTCTCAGCCCCAGCATTTT. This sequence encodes CASSPRDRDSQPQHF.

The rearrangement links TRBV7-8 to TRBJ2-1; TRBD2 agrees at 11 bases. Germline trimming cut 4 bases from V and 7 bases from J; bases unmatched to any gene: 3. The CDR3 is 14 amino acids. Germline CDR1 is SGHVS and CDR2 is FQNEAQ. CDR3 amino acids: CASSSTSGGNEQFF. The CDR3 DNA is TGTGCCAGCAGCTCTACTAGCGGGGGAAATGAGCAGTTCTTC.

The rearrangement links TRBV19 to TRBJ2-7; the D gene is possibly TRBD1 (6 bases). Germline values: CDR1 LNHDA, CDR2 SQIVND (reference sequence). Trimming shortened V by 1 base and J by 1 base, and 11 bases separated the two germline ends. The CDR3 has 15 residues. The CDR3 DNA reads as TGTGCCAGTAGTATAGGCCCAGGGGAGTCCTACGAGCAGTACTTC. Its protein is CASSIGPGESYEQYF.

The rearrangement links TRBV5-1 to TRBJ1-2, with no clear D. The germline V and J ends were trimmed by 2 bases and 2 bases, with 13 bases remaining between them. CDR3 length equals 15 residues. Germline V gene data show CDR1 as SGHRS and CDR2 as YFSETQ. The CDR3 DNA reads TGCGCCAGCAGCTTATCGGGCACTGGGAACTATGGCTACACCTTC. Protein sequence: CASSLSGTGNYGYTF.

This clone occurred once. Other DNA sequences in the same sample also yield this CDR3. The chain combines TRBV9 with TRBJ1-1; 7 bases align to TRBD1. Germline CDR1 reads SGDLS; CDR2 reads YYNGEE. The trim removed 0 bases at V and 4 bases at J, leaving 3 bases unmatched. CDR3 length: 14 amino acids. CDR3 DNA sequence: TGTGCCAGCAGCGTAGAGGCAGGGGGCACTGAAGCTTTCTTT. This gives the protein CASSVEAGGTEAFF.